Listed below are T cell receptor beta chains from one sample, sequenced in a study of cytomegalovirus exposure and HLA in healthy donors. Sequencing was performed with immunoSEQ multiplex PCR; in TCRdb, only in-frame clones are kept and a portion is missing. The data hold 100,000 to 120,000 clones, with roughly 71% observed a single time. The sequenced material came from PBMCs. These receptors all stem from a man between 18 and 29 years old in good health and CMV-seropositive. Both conserved end residues are part of each CDR3. The D gene is left open where the match is weak. Not every row has a clone size; where given, it reads once, few, many or a size class.

D: NA; V: TRBV5-4; size: NA; J: TRBJ2-1; DNA: TGTGCCAGCAGCTTCGCGGGAAACAATGAGCAGTTCTTC; CDR3: CASSFAGNNEQFF
D: NA; V: TRBV6-6; size: NA; J: TRBJ1-2; DNA: TGTGCCAGCAGTTACGATGGCACCATAAACTATGGCTACACCTTC; CDR3: CASSYDGTINYGYTF
D: TRBD2; V: TRBV6-4; size: NA; J: TRBJ2-3; DNA: TGTGCCAGCAGTGACTCTTTTGCGGGGGGGAGAGATACGCAGTATTTT; CDR3: CASSDSFAGGRDTQYF
D: NA; V: TRBV2; size: NA; J: TRBJ1-6; DNA: TGTGCCAGCAGTGAACTTCCCCCAGGCTCCTATAATTCACCCCTCCACTTT; CDR3: CASSELPPGSYNSPLHF
D: TRBD2; V: TRBV2; size: NA; J: TRBJ2-2; DNA: TGTGCCAGCAGTATTAGCGGGGGTGTCGGGGAGCTGTTTTTT; CDR3: CASSISGGVGELFF
D: TRBD1; V: TRBV6-1; size: NA; J: TRBJ1-1; DNA: TGTGCCAGCAGTGGTTACAGGGGGAACTCTTTCCTGAACACTGAAGCTTTCTTT; CDR3: CASSGYRGNSFLNTEAFF
D: NA; V: TRBV7-2; size: few; J: TRBJ1-3; DNA: TGTGCCAGCAGCTCGTCGGGGGGCACCATATATTTT; CDR3: CASSSSGGTIYF
D: TRBD1; V: TRBV13; size: NA; J: TRBJ1-1; DNA: TGTGCCAGCAGCCTAAGGGACAGTGTGAAAGCTTTCTTT; CDR3: CASSLRDSVKAFF
D: NA; V: TRBV6-5; size: NA; J: TRBJ2-1; DNA: TGTGCCAGCAGAAAGACTAGCTACAATGAGCAGTTCTTC; CDR3: CASRKTSYNEQFF
D: NA; V: TRBV5-4; size: few; J: TRBJ1-2; DNA: TGTGCCAGCAGCCCGAAGGGAGGTCAGGGTGAGGGCTACACCTTC; CDR3: CASSPKGGQGEGYTF
D: NA; V: TRBV2; size: few; J: TRBJ2-5; DNA: TGTGCCAGCACGAGGTCCTGGGGGGAGGAGACCCAGTACTTC; CDR3: CASTRSWGEETQYF
D: NA; V: TRBV7-9; size: NA; J: TRBJ1-2; DNA: TGTGCCAGCAGCCAAGACAGTGGCTATGGCTACACCTTC; CDR3: CASSQDSGYGYTF
D: NA; V: TRBV5-5; size: NA; J: TRBJ2-7; DNA: TGTGCCAGCAGCCGAAAGAGGACAGAGCCCTACGAGCAGTACTTC; CDR3: CASSRKRTEPYEQYF
D: NA; V: TRBV4-1; size: NA; J: TRBJ1-1; DNA: TGCGCCAGCAGCCAAGTTGCAGGACTTTCTTACACTGAAGCTTTCTTT; CDR3: CASSQVAGLSYTEAFF
D: TRBD2; V: TRBV29-1; size: once; J: TRBJ2-1; DNA: TGCAGCGTTGAAGAGGGAGGGGCGGGGGTGAAGCAGTTCTTC; CDR3: CSVEEGGAGVKQFF
D: NA; V: TRBV7-2; size: NA; J: TRBJ2-7; DNA: TGTGCCAGCAGCCCTAGCTCCTACGAGCAGTACTTC; CDR3: CASSPSSYEQYF
D: NA; V: TRBV7-7; size: NA; J: TRBJ2-7; DNA: TGTGCCAGCAGCCCTGGAGGGTACGAGCAGTACTTC; CDR3: CASSPGGYEQYF
D: TRBD1; V: TRBV28; size: NA; J: TRBJ2-7; DNA: TGTGCCAGCTATGGACAGGCGGATACCTACGAGCAGTACTTC; CDR3: CASYGQADTYEQYF
D: TRBD2; V: TRBV7-9; size: NA; J: TRBJ2-1; DNA: TGTGCCAGCAGCTTAGCCCGGGAGGAGTTCTTC; CDR3: CASSLAREEFF
D: TRBD2; V: TRBV5-1; size: NA; J: TRBJ2-7; DNA: TGCGCCAGCAGGAAAGCGGGGGTCGGATACGAGCAGTACTTC; CDR3: CASRKAGVGYEQYF
D: TRBD1; V: TRBV28; size: many; J: TRBJ1-2; DNA: TGTGCCAGCATTCAGGGGGAGTCGGAGGGCTACACCTTC; CDR3: CASIQGESEGYTF
D: NA; V: TRBV28; size: once; J: TRBJ1-4; DNA: TGTGCCAGCAGTTGGGAGTTCGTAGCTACTAATGAAAAACTGTTTTTT; CDR3: CASSWEFVATNEKLFF
D: TRBD2; V: TRBV27; size: NA; J: TRBJ2-3; DNA: TGTGCCAGCAGCTCGAGGACTAGCGCGGAGCCGGATACGCAGTATTTT; CDR3: CASSSRTSAEPDTQYF
D: TRBD1; V: TRBV6-6; size: NA; J: TRBJ1-5; DNA: TGTGCCAGCAGTTCCGAGACAGGGATTGGCAATCAGCCCCAGCATTTT; CDR3: CASSSETGIGNQPQHF